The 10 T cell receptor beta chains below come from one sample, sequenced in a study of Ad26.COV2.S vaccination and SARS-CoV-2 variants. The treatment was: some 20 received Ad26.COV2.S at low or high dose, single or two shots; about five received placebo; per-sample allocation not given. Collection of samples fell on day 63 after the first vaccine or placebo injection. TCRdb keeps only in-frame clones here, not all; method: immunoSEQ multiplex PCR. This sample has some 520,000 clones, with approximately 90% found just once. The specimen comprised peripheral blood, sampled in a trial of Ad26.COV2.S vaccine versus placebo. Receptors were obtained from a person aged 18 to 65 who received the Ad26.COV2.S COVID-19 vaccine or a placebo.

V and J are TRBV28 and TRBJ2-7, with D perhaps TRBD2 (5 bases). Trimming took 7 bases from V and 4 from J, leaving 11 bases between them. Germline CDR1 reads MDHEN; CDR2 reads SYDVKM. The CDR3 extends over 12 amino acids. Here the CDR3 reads CASTERDYEQYF. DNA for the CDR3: TGTGCCAGCACCGAACGGGATTACGAGCAGTACTTC.

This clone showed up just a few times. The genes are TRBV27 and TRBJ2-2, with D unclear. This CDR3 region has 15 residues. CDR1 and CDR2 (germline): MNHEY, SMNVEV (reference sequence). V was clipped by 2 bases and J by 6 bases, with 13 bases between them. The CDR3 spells CASSLNGPRPGELFF. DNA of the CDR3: TGTGCCAGCAGTTTAAACGGCCCCCGCCCCGGGGAGCTGTTTTTT.

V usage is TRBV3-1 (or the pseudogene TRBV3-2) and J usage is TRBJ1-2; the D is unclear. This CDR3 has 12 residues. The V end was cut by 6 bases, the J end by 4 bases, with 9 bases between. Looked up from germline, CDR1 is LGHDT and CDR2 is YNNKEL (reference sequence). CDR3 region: CASSESSYGYTF. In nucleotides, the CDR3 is TGTGCCAGCAGTGAATCTTCCTATGGCTACACCTTC.

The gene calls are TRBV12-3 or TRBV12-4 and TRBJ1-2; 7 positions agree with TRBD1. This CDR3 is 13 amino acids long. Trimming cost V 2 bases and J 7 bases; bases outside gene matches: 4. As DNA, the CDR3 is TGTGCCAGCAGTTTAAACAGGGGAAGTGGCTACACCTTC. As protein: CASSLNRGSGYTF.

The CDR3 sequence is CARSPHSSDTQYF. Here the CDR3 DNA reads TGTGCCAGAAGCCCCCACAGCTCAGATACGCAGTATTTT. J is TRBJ2-3 and V is TRBV5-3, with D uncertain. TRBV5-3 qualifies as an ORF whose function is uncertain. The CDR3 length is 13 residues. Trimming removed 4 bases at V and 4 bases at J, with 10 bases between.

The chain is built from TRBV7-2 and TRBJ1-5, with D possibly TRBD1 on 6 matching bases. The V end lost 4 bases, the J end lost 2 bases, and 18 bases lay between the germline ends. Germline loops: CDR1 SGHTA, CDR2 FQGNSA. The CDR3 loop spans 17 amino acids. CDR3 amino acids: CASSSRATGLGNQPQHF. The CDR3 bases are TGTGCCAGCAGCTCTAGGGCCACAGGGTTGGGCAATCAGCCCCAGCATTTT.

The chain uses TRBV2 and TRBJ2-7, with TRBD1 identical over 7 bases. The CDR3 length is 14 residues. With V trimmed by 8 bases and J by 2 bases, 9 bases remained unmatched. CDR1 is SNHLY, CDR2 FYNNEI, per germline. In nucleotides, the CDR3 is TGTGCCAGCGCACGACAGGGTTTGGCCTACGAGCAGTACTTC. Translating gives CASARQGLAYEQYF.

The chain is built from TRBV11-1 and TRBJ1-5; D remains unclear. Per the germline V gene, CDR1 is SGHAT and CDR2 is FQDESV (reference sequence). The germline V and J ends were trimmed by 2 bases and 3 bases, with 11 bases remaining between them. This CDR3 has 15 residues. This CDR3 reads CASSLTRGNNQPQHF. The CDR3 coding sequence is TGTGCCAGCAGCTTAACCAGAGGAAACAATCAGCCCCAGCATTTT.

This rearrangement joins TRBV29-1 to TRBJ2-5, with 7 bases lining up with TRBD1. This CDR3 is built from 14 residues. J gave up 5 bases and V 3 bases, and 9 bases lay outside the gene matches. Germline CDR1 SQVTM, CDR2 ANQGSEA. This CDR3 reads CSVDLTGRSETQYF. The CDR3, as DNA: TGCAGCGTTGACTTGACAGGGCGGTCGGAGACCCAGTACTTC.

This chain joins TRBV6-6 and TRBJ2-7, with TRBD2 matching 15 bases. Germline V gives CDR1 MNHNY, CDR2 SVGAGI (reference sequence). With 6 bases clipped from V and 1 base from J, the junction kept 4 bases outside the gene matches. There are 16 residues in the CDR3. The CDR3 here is CASSPGLAGGSYEQYF. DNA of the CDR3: TGTGCCAGCAGCCCGGGACTAGCGGGAGGATCCTACGAGCAGTACTTC.